This is a list of T cell receptor beta chains from one sample in a study of blood T cell repertoires in COVID-19. TCRdb's copy holds only in-frame clones and misses some; the assay was immunoSEQ multiplex PCR. The table shows 150,000 or so clones, with approximately 82% occurring only once. Sample: peripheral blood. The receptor source for this set is a human donor with acute or convalescent COVID-19. The donor label of this sample is uncertain. Each CDR3 is given with its conserved first and last residue.

>TRBV2|TRBJ1-5
CASSPRGRDQPQHF
>TRBV30|TRBJ1-6
CARDTRGGSPLHF
>TRBV19|TRBJ2-7
CASSITGDTYEQYF
>TRBV7-2|TRBJ1-1
CASSARQETNTEAFF
>TRBV5-1|TRBJ1-2
CASSPAPGNYGYTF
>TRBV7-2|TRBJ2-3
CASSSLLTDTQYF
>TRBV20-1|TRBJ2-7
CSASLHSEQYF
>TRBV9|TRBJ1-3
CASSADRGTGNTIYF
>TRBV27|TRBJ1-1
CASSPVGGSAFF
>TRBV21-1|TRBJ2-2
CASSKPRTGKGTGELFF
>TRBV24-1|TRBJ2-3
CATSTEFTDTQYF
>TRBV3-1/TRBV3-2|TRBJ2-5
CASSLRSAGQETQYF
>TRBV11-2|TRBJ1-1
CASSSPRTGGDTEAFF
>TRBV20-1|TRBJ2-5
CSASKAETQYF
>TRBV29-1|TRBJ2-7
CSARTVSYEQYF
>TRBV19|TRBJ1-1
CASKEQGGTEAFF
>TRBV2|TRBJ2-1
CASSEIFGQGIENEQFF
>TRBV5-1|TRBJ2-5
CASSLMTGQETQYF
>TRBV7-9|TRBJ1-1
CASSNRQGRNTMNTEAFF
>TRBV9|TRBJ1-1
CASSPPGTGAGNTEAFF
>TRBV19|TRBJ1-2
CASRTGLNYGYTF
>TRBV11-3|TRBJ2-2
CASSLEAGGTNTGELFF
>TRBV9|TRBJ1-5
CASSVAGNNQPQHF
>TRBV18|TRBJ1-6
CASSPPAGLPLHF
>TRBV19|TRBJ2-6
CASRLGGTGGSNVLTF
>TRBV5-1|TRBJ1-4
CASSLQGAREKLFF
>TRBV6-1|TRBJ1-2
CASSEIGQAIYGYTF
>TRBV6-1|TRBJ1-5
CASSEGFGAGDQPQHF
>TRBV6-6|TRBJ1-3
CASSSPNRASGNTIYF
>TRBV5-1|TRBJ1-4
CASSSLAATNEKLFF
>TRBV6-5|TRBJ1-2
CASSRTTLFYGYTF
>TRBV30|TRBJ2-3
CAWARTGATDTQYF
>TRBV7-2|TRBJ1-1
CASSRRDRANTEAFF
>TRBV5-1|TRBJ1-3
CASSLAGATAGNTIYF
>TRBV6-1|TRBJ1-3
CASSDRTGNTIYF
>TRBV18|TRBJ2-5
CASSPPGLAGGQETQYF
>TRBV10-3|TRBJ1-6
CAIKARQGNSPLHF
>TRBV23-1|TRBJ2-5
CASSQSSGTYQETQYF
>TRBV7-2|TRBJ2-3
CASSLAGRSTDTQYF
>TRBV7-2|TRBJ1-3
CASSLSGDNGNTIYF
>TRBV30|TRBJ2-2
CAWSPGKPSAGELFF
>TRBV13|TRBJ1-1
CASSSTRAAEAFF
>TRBV7-2|TRBJ2-5
CASSLYGTKETQYF
>TRBV5-6|TRBJ2-1
CASSGLAGGSEQFF
>TRBV11-2|TRBJ1-1
CASSFDPALGTGSTEAFF
>TRBV5-4|TRBJ2-1
CASSLFGSYNEQFF